Listed below are T cell receptor beta chains from one sample, sequenced in a study of T-cell memory formation after mild COVID-19. From the 5' RACE reads, TCRdb called clonotypes with MiXCR, one entry per CDR3 protein. The table shows about 560,000 distinct CDR3 sequences, with roughly 21% occurring only once. Sequencing was done on a sample of PBMCs or a T cell subset sorted from them (not recorded which). These receptors came from an adult woman who had mild COVID-19 (a few samples of this study predate the infection). Cell type and time point are not known. Both conserved end residues are part of each CDR3. The D gene is left open where the match is weak. A row's size may be missing; if present it is once, few, many or a size class.

clone size,V gene,D gene,J gene,CDR3 length,CDR3 DNA,CDR3 protein
few,TRBV7-2,TRBD2,TRBJ2-1,15,TGTGCCAGCAGCTTAGCACGCGGGAGGGGGAATGAGCAGTTCTTC,CASSLARGRGNEQFF
.,TRBV20-1,TRBD1,TRBJ1-5,16,TGCAGTGCTAGAGAAACAGGGGGCCTTAGCAATCAGCCCCAGCATTTT,CSARETGGLSNQPQHF
few,TRBV24-1,.,TRBJ2-1,13,TGTGCCACCAGTAGGACCATTCAAAATGAGCAGTTCTTC,CATSRTIQNEQFF
.,TRBV24-1,.,TRBJ2-3,14,TGTGCCACCAGTGCAGGGCTATCCACAGATACGCAGTATTTT,CATSAGLSTDTQYF
.,TRBV6-5,.,TRBJ1-1,15,TGTGCCAGCAGTTACCTGGGGGAGACGAACACTGAAGCTTTCTTT,CASSYLGETNTEAFF
few,TRBV4-3,.,TRBJ2-1,15,TGCGCCAGCAGCCAAGAAAGGGCCTCCTACAATGAGCAGTTCTTC,CASSQERASYNEQFF
many,TRBV5-1,TRBD1,TRBJ2-5,16,TGCGCCAGCAGTCCCATGCCGGGACAGGTGTTCCAGACCCAGTACTTC,CASSPMPGQVFQTQYF
.,TRBV5-6,TRBD1,TRBJ2-7,15,TGTGCCAGCAGCTCGCCGGACAGGGAGTCGTACGAGCAGTACTTC,CASSSPDRESYEQYF
once,TRBV6-5,.,TRBJ1-1,14,TGTGCCAGCAGTCCTTCAGACAGGCCTCCTGAAGCTTTCTTT,CASSPSDRPPEAFF
.,TRBV4-2,TRBD1,TRBJ1-1,16,TGTGCCAGCAGCCAAGACCCAGGGGGGGCGAGGGATGAAGCTTTCTTT,CASSQDPGGARDEAFF
few,TRBV11-2,TRBD2,TRBJ2-1,15,TGTGCCAGCAGCTCGGGGGGAGGGCCCTACAATGAGCAGTTCTTC,CASSSGGGPYNEQFF
few,TRBV5-1,.,TRBJ2-1,16,TGCGCCAGCAGCCCCCAGTTCGGACCCAAAGTCCCTGAGCAGTTCTTC,CASSPQFGPKVPEQFF
few,TRBV5-1,TRBD1,TRBJ1-2,18,TGCGCCAGCAGCTTGTGGGGACTGGGGGGACAGGTCCTCTATGGCTACACCTTC,CASSLWGLGGQVLYGYTF
.,TRBV12-2,.,TRBJ2-7,14,TGTGCAAGTCGACCCGACAGGGGTGGGTACGAGCAGTACTTC,CASRPDRGGYEQYF
.,TRBV28,TRBD1,TRBJ2-7,13,TGTGCCAGCAGGGACAGGGACTCCTACGAGCAGTACTTC,CASRDRDSYEQYF
.,TRBV7-6,.,TRBJ2-5,14,TGTGCCAGCAGTACAACCGGGGAGGCAGAGACCCAGTACTTC,CASSTTGEAETQYF
few,TRBV7-2,.,TRBJ2-4,13,TGTGCCAGCAGCTTAGGGGATATTGGCATTCAGTACTTC,CASSLGDIGIQYF
.,TRBV6-2/TRBV6-3,TRBD2,TRBJ2-7,16,TGTGCCAGCAGTCCCAGACTAGCGGGAGGCCCCTACGAGCAGTACTTC,CASSPRLAGGPYEQYF
few,TRBV2,.,TRBJ1-5,14,TGTGCCAGCAGTGATAGGGCAGGATATCAGCCCCAGCATTTT,CASSDRAGYQPQHF
few,TRBV10-3,TRBD1,TRBJ2-5,15,TGTGCCATCAGTGAGTCGGGACAGCCCCAAGAGACCCAGTACTTC,CAISESGQPQETQYF
few,TRBV24-1,.,TRBJ2-7,14,TGTGCCACCAGTGATTCTGGACTCCTCTACGAGCAGTACTTC,CATSDSGLLYEQYF
few,TRBV5-6,TRBD1,TRBJ2-1,13,TGTGCCAGCAGCTTCGGGACAGGCGGTGAGCAGTTCTTC,CASSFGTGGEQFF
few,TRBV4-1,.,TRBJ2-2,13,TGCGCCAGCAGCCAGGGGCTAGTCGGGGAGCTGTTTTTT,CASSQGLVGELFF
few,TRBV12-3/TRBV12-4,TRBD2,TRBJ2-1,15,TGTGCCAGCAGTCCACAGGCTAGCGGGGGTAATGAGCAGTTCTTC,CASSPQASGGNEQFF
.,TRBV9,.,TRBJ2-5,17,TGTGCCAGCAGCCGTACCGGTCTTCTGGGGGACCAAGAGACCCAGTACTTC,CASSRTGLLGDQETQYF
.,TRBV19,.,TRBJ2-1,16,TGTGCCAGTAGTTCATATAGGTGGGGCTCCTACAATGAGCAGTTCTTC,CASSSYRWGSYNEQFF
.,TRBV7-2,.,TRBJ1-2,14,TGTGCCAGCAGCTTAGCCACAGACCTCTTTGGCTACACCTTC,CASSLATDLFGYTF
.,TRBV30,.,TRBJ1-1,13,TGTGCCTGGATGCCACAGCCGAACACTGAAGCTTTCTTT,CAWMPQPNTEAFF
few,TRBV19,TRBD1,TRBJ1-1,17,TGTGCCAGTAGCGACCTGGGACAGGGACTCTCAAACACTGAAGCTTTCTTT,CASSDLGQGLSNTEAFF
.,TRBV6-5,.,TRBJ2-7,13,TGTGCCAGCAGAAGACAGGCCTCCTACGAGCAGTACTTC,CASRRQASYEQYF
.,TRBV18,TRBD2,TRBJ2-7,15,TGTGCCAGCTCATCCTATAGCGGGAGTACCTACGAGCAGTACTTC,CASSSYSGSTYEQYF
few,TRBV29-1,.,TRBJ1-2,13,TGCAGCGTCCGCGACGGGACTAACTATGGCTACACCTTC,CSVRDGTNYGYTF
.,TRBV6-5,TRBD1,TRBJ2-1,14,TGTGCCAGAAGTTCAGGACAGGGGAGCGATGAGCAGTTCTTC,CARSSGQGSDEQFF
few,TRBV20-1,TRBD2,TRBJ2-1,14,TGCAGTGCGTGGACTAGCGGGACCTACAATGAGCAGTTCTTC,CSAWTSGTYNEQFF
.,TRBV7-3,.,TRBJ1-2,14,TGTGCCAGCAGCTTAACGGGCTCCCCATATGGCTACACCTTC,CASSLTGSPYGYTF
few,TRBV7-8,TRBD1,TRBJ1-2,15,TGTGCCAGCAGCTTGCCGGGACAGGCTCGGCATGGCTACACCTTC,CASSLPGQARHGYTF
few,TRBV12-3/TRBV12-4,.,TRBJ2-3,14,TGTGCCAGCAGTCCCCCAGGGGCGTGGGATACGCAGTATTTT,CASSPPGAWDTQYF
few,TRBV12-3/TRBV12-4,.,TRBJ2-6,13,TGTGCCAGCCCCCCCAATGGCGCCAACGTCCTGACTTTC,CASPPNGANVLTF
few,TRBV12-3/TRBV12-4,TRBD1,TRBJ1-1,16,TGTGCCAGCAGTTTGCCCCAGGGACAGAAGAACACTGAAGCTTTCTTT,CASSLPQGQKNTEAFF
.,TRBV2,TRBD2,TRBJ2-3,14,TGTGCCAGCATAACAAGCGGGGGACAAGATACGCAGTATTTT,CASITSGGQDTQYF
.,TRBV20-1,.,TRBJ2-1,10,TGCAGTGTTCTAGGGGGTGAGCAGTTCTTC,CSVLGGEQFF
.,TRBV4-1,.,TRBJ2-5,15,TGCGCCAGCAGCCAAGAATATTCCGGACAAGAGACCCAGTACTTC,CASSQEYSGQETQYF
.,TRBV15,TRBD2,TRBJ2-7,15,TGTGCCACCAGCAGAGGACTAGCGACTGGTTACGAGCAGTACTTC,CATSRGLATGYEQYF
.,TRBV4-3,.,TRBJ1-5,19,TGCGCCAGCAGCCAAGGGTGGCAGGGGAGGGCGTATAGCAATCAGCCCCAGCATTTT,CASSQGWQGRAYSNQPQHF
.,TRBV29-1,TRBD1,TRBJ1-1,14,TGCAGCGTTCTGGAGGGACAGATGAACACTGAAGCTTTCTTT,CSVLEGQMNTEAFF
.,TRBV5-1,TRBD1,TRBJ2-1,12,TGCGCCAGCAGCGATACAGGGGGTGAGCAGTTCTTC,CASSDTGGEQFF
.,TRBV7-9,.,TRBJ2-1,15,TGTGCCAGCAGCTTAGGTCACTCCGGCGGAAGTGAGCAGTTCTTC,CASSLGHSGGSEQFF
.,TRBV20-1,TRBD2,TRBJ2-7,13,TGCAGTGCTAGCTATGGACTAGCTTGGGAGCAGTACTTC,CSASYGLAWEQYF
few,TRBV5-1,.,TRBJ1-5,16,TGCGCCAGCAGCGCTTATGGGAGTTATAGCAATCAGCCCCAGCATTTT,CASSAYGSYSNQPQHF
few,TRBV29-1,TRBD1,TRBJ1-4,13,TGCAGCGTTGCAGGGGGCTTGGGGGAAAAACTGTTTTTT,CSVAGGLGEKLFF
.,TRBV6-1,.,TRBJ1-2,16,TGTGCCAGCAGTGAGGGACTCGTACCTATTAACTATGGCTACACCTTC,CASSEGLVPINYGYTF
few,TRBV24-1,TRBD1,TRBJ2-2,14,TGTGCCACCAGTTACAGGGGAGACACCGGGGAGCTGTTTTTT,CATSYRGDTGELFF
.,TRBV27,.,TRBJ2-7,12,TGTGCCAGCAGTTTATCGAGGGGGTGGCAGTACTTC,CASSLSRGWQYF
many,TRBV4-3,TRBD2,TRBJ2-1,14,TGCGCCAGCAGCCAAGGACTAGCGGTCAATGAGCAGTTCTTC,CASSQGLAVNEQFF
once,TRBV7-9,TRBD1,TRBJ2-3,16,TGTGCCAGCAGCCAGGGACAGTTCCCTAGCACAGATACGCAGTATTTT,CASSQGQFPSTDTQYF
few,TRBV4-2,.,TRBJ2-3,16,TGTGCCAGCAGCCGCGCGTTGGGGTCTGGCACAGATACGCAGTATTTT,CASSRALGSGTDTQYF
.,TRBV4-1,TRBD1,TRBJ2-2,16,TGCGCCAGCAGCCAATTCGGGACAGCAGACACCGGGGAGCTGTTTTTT,CASSQFGTADTGELFF
few,TRBV6-5,.,TRBJ1-5,15,TGTGCCAGCAGTTACTCGACGGGGAGCAATCAGCCCCAGCATTTT,CASSYSTGSNQPQHF
few,TRBV12-3/TRBV12-4,.,TRBJ1-5,15,TGTGCCAGCAGTCCGCAGGGTAATAGCAATCAGCCCCAGCATTTT,CASSPQGNSNQPQHF
.,TRBV18,.,TRBJ2-3,14,TGTGCCAGCTCACCTAGACCCACCCCAGATACGCAGTATTTT,CASSPRPTPDTQYF